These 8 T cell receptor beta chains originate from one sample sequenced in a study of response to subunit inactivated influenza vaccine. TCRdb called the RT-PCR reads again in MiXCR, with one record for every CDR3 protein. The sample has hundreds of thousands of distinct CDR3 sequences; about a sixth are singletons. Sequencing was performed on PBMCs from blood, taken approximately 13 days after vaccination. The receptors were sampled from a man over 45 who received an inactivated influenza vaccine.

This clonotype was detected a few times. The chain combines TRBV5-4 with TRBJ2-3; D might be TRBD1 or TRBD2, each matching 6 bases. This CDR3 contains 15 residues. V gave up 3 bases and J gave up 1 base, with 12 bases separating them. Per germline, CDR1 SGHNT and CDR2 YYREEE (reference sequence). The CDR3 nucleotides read TGTGCCAGCAGCTCGAGGGGGGCACGCACAGATACGCAGTATTTT. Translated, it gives CASSSRGARTDTQYF.

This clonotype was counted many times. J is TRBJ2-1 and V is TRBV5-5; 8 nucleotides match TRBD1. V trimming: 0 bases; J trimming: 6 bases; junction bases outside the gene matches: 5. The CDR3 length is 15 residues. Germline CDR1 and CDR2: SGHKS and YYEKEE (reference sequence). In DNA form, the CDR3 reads TGTGCCAGCAGCTTGGACAGGGGGTTTGTCAATGAGCAGTTCTTC. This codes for CASSLDRGFVNEQFF.

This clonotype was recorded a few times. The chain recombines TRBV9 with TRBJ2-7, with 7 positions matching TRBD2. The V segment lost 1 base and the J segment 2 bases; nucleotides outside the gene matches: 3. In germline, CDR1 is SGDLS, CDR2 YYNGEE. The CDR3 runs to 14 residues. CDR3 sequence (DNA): TGTGCCAGCAGCGTATCCAGCGGGGCCTACGAGCAGTACTTC. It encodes CASSVSSGAYEQYF.

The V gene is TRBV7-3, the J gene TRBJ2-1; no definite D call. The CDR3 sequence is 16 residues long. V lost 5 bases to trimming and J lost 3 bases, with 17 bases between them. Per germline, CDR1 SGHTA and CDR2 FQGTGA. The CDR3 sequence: CASSLSSAAGYNEQFF. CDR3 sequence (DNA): TGTGCCAGCAGCCTATCTAGTGCGGCCGGCTACAATGAGCAGTTCTTC.

CDR3 loop: CASSQGTMANTIYF. CDR3 bases: TGTGCCAGCAGCCAAGGGACAATGGCTAACACCATATATTTT. This chain connects TRBV3-1 to TRBJ1-3, with D perhaps TRBD1 (5 bases). Trimming removed 1 base from V and 7 bases from J, with 11 bases in between. There are 14 residues in the CDR3. The germline V gene has CDR1 LGHDT and CDR2 YNNKEL (reference sequence).

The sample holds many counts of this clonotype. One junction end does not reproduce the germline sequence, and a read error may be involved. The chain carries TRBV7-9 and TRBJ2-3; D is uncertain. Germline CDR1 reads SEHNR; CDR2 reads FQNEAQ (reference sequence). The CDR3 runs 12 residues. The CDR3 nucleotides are TGCGCCAGCAGCTTGGTTGCAGATACGCAGTATTTT. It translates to CASSLVADTQYF. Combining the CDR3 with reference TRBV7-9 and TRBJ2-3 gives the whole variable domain DTGVSQNPRHKITKRGQNVTFRCDPISEHNRLYWYRQTLGQGPEFLTYFQNEAQLEKSRLLSDRFSAERPKGSFSTLEIQRTEQGDSAMYLCASSLVADTQYFGPGTRLTVL.

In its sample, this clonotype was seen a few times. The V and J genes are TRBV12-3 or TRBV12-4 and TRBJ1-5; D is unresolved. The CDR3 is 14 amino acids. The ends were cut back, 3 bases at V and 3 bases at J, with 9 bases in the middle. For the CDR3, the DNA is TGTGCCAGCAGTTTGTATATGGACAATCAGCCCCAGCATTTT. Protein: CASSLYMDNQPQHF.

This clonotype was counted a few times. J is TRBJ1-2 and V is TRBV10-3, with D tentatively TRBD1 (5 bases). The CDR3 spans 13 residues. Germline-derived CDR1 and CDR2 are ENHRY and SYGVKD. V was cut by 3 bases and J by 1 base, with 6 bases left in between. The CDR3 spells CAISEDSNYGYTF. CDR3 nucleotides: TGTGCCATCAGTGAAGACAGTAACTATGGCTACACCTTC.